These 27 T cell receptor beta chains originate from one sample sequenced in a study of OX40 agonist ivuxolimab in advanced cancers. Library method: the immunoSEQ multiplex PCR assay. In its TCRdb copy, this immuneACCESS table keeps in-frame sequences only and misses some clones. Where compared with another copy, unresolved V genes explain less than half of these, and the others have no known cause. This sample comprises about 18,000 clones, approximately 84% of them detected only once. 40% to 45% of the sample lies in the top ten. The material was CD4+ or CD8+ T cells sorted from blood, obtained in a trial of the OX40 agonist ivuxolimab. These receptors all stem from an adult with an advanced solid tumor such as melanoma, head and neck, liver or kidney cancer.

This clone was detected only once. V is TRBV2 and J is TRBJ2-1; D ambiguous. The CDR3 loop spans 16 amino acids. Germline V gives CDR1 SNHLY, CDR2 FYNNEI. V lost 0 bases, J lost 7 bases, and 16 bases lay in between. The CDR3 DNA sequence: TGTGCCAGCAGTGAAGCGAAGATTTGGCCCTTGAATGAGCAGTTCTTC. Encoded protein: CASSEAKIWPLNEQFF.

The rearrangement uses TRBV19 and TRBJ1-2; 7 bases align to TRBD1. The CDR3 consists of 15 residues. Germline CDR1 and CDR2: LNHDA and SQIVND (reference sequence). After removal of 9 bases from V and 7 bases from J, the junction contained 17 bases not matched to a gene. This chain's CDR3 is CASSPGGPPSLGYTF. CDR3 coding DNA: TGTGCCAGCTCCCCAGGGGGGCCCCCGTCACTTGGCTACACCTTC.

The chain employs TRBV6-6 and TRBJ2-7, with 7 nucleotides matching TRBD1. Germline-derived CDR1 and CDR2 are MNHNY and SVGAGI (reference sequence). V was pared by 3 bases and J by 1 base, with 6 bases of the junction left unmatched. This CDR3 spans 15 amino acids. CDR3 sequence reads: CASSYRDSFSYEQYF. The CDR3, as DNA: TGTGCCAGCAGTTATCGGGACAGCTTTTCCTACGAGCAGTACTTC.

This chain links TRBV30 with TRBJ2-2; D not resolved. The CDR3 has 13 residues. Germline CDR1 is GTSNPN and CDR2 is SVGIG (reference sequence). The chain's CDR3 is CACMDRTAGELFF. CDR3 coding DNA: TGTGCATGCATGGACCGGACCGCCGGGGAGCTGTTTTTT. Looking up the rest from reference TRBV30 and TRBJ2-2 gives the full variable domain: SQTIHQWPATLVQPVGSPLSLECTVEGTSNPNLYWYRQAAGRGLQLLFYSVGIGQISSEVPQNLSASRPQDRQFILSSKKLLLSDSGFYLCACMDRTAGELFFGEGSRLTVL.

The J gene is TRBJ2-2, the V gene TRBV5-1; possible D gene TRBD1, 7 bases. CDR1 and CDR2 from the germline V gene are SGHRS and YFSETQ. V was shortened by 0 bases and J by 5 bases, with 14 bases between the two germline ends. This CDR3 is 16 amino acids long. CDR3 in amino acids: CASSLAGGPHTGELFF. Here the CDR3 DNA reads TGCGCCAGCAGCTTGGCAGGGGGGCCTCATACCGGGGAGCTGTTTTTT.

This clone was detected once. This chain joins TRBV6-1 and TRBJ2-1; D is uncertain. Trimming removed 2 bases at V and 7 bases at J, with 9 bases between. CDR1 is MNHNS, CDR2 SASEGT, per germline. This CDR3 is built from 13 residues. DNA for the CDR3: TGTGCCAGCAGTGAAAGTGAGAGGAATGAGCAGTTCTTC. This encodes CASSESERNEQFF.

The chain combines TRBV7-9 with TRBJ2-3; no clear D. The germline V gene has CDR1 SEHNR and CDR2 FQNEAQ (reference sequence). The CDR3 consists of 13 residues. V was trimmed by 0 bases and J by 2 bases, leaving 3 bases between them. CDR3 coding DNA: TGTGCCAGCAGCTTAGCAGTCACAGATACGCAGTATTTT. It is translated as CASSLAVTDTQYF.

The chain employs TRBV6-6 and TRBJ1-1; D possibly corresponds to TRBD1 (5 bases). CDR3 size: 15 residues. The ends were cut back, 6 bases at V and 0 bases at J, with 14 bases in the middle. The germline V gene has CDR1 MNHNY and CDR2 SVGAGI (reference sequence). In DNA form, the CDR3 reads TGTGCCAGCAGAGCCGGGGCCTTGGTGAACACTGAAGCTTTCTTT. It translates to CASRAGALVNTEAFF.

The J gene is TRBJ1-5, the V gene TRBV9; the D is unclear. The CDR3 is made up of 15 amino acids. V was clipped by 4 bases and J by 0 bases, with 11 bases between them. Germline V lookup: CDR1 SGDLS, CDR2 YYNGEE. CDR3 sequence reads: CASSNDQNSNQPQHF. The CDR3 region has the DNA TGTGCCAGCAGCAACGACCAAAATAGCAATCAGCCCCAGCATTTT. The variable domain in full, with the rest retrieved from reference TRBV9 and TRBJ1-5, is DSGVTQTPKHLITATGQRVTLRCSPRSGDLSVYWYQQSLDQGLQFLIQYYNGEERAKGNILERFSAQQFPDLHSELNLSSLELGDSALYFCASSNDQNSNQPQHFGDGTRLSIL.

The J gene is TRBJ2-7, the V gene TRBV29-1; D gene uncertain. V lost 2 bases and J lost 7, with 12 bases in between. Germline V lookup: CDR1 SQVTM, CDR2 ANQGSEA. The CDR3 consists of 12 residues. In DNA form, the CDR3 reads TGCAGCGTTGAATGGGTCGGAGCAGAGCAGTACTTC. Translating gives CSVEWVGAEQYF.

The rearrangement uses TRBV6-5 and TRBJ2-1; D might be TRBD2 (5 bases). CDR3 length: 11 amino acids. The V gene's germline CDR1 is MNHEY and CDR2 SVGAGI. V shed 6 bases and J shed 8 bases, with 8 bases lying between them. The CDR3 sequence is CASSPGDEQFF. The CDR3 bases are TGTGCCAGCAGCCCCGGGGATGAGCAGTTCTTC.

The rearrangement links TRBV6-6 to TRBJ1-2; the D gene is possibly TRBD1 (6 bases). Germline CDR1 MNHNY, CDR2 SVGAGI (reference sequence). This CDR3 region has 13 residues. Trimming stripped 6 bases from V and 4 bases from J, with 12 bases between. CDR3 residues: CASSRDTSYGYTF. DNA for the CDR3: TGTGCCAGCAGCCGGGACACCAGCTATGGCTACACCTTC.

V usage is TRBV6-1 and J usage is TRBJ1-1, with a weak D call TRBD1 (5 bases). There are 15 residues in the CDR3. V was shortened by 6 bases and J by 3 bases, with 17 bases between the two germline ends. Germline-derived CDR1 and CDR2 are MNHNS and SASEGT. This CDR3 is CASSITDLGDTEAFF. The CDR3 bases are TGTGCCAGCAGCATTACCGACTTGGGGGACACTGAAGCTTTCTTT.

The rearrangement uses TRBV27 and TRBJ2-7; D is unclear. CDR1 and CDR2 from the germline V gene are MNHEY and SMNVEV (reference sequence). This CDR3 has 15 residues. Between the trimmed V and J ends, which lost 3 bases and 2 bases, there was a span of 14 bases. As DNA, the CDR3 is TGTGCCAGCAGTTTCGGGCCAGGTGGTCCCTACGAGCAGTACTTC. This sequence encodes CASSFGPGGPYEQYF.

This clone is deemed medium-sized. The chain links TRBV27 to TRBJ1-5; 11 positions match TRBD1. Trimming took 5 bases from V and 7 from J; bases not matched to a gene: 7. The germline V gene encodes CDR1 MNHEY and CDR2 SMNVEV (reference sequence). CDR3 size: 15 residues. The CDR3 loop reads CASSDEGTGGQPQHF. The CDR3 nucleotides are TGTGCCAGCAGTGACGAGGGGACAGGGGGACAGCCCCAGCATTTT.

This clone was detected once. The V gene is TRBV27, the J gene TRBJ2-2; 7 positions agree with TRBD1. The CDR3 is 16 residues long. CDR1 is MNHEY, CDR2 SMNVEV, per germline (reference sequence). The ends lost 4 bases at V and 1 base at J; junction bases unmatched: 6. The CDR3 region has the DNA TGTGCCAGCAGTTACAGTACAGGGGAGAACACCGGGGAGCTGTTTTTT. It translates to CASSYSTGENTGELFF.

The chain combines TRBV4-1 with TRBJ2-1, with 8 bases lining up with TRBD1. Unmatched junction bases numbered 10, after V lost 5 bases and J lost 7 bases. The CDR3 runs 15 residues. Germline lookup yields CDR1 MGHRA and CDR2 YSYEKL. The CDR3 coding sequence is TGCGCCAGCAGCTACCGACAGGGGAAACAAAATGAGCAGTTCTTC. Residues: CASSYRQGKQNEQFF.

This clone has only a few counts. The chain couples TRBV2 to TRBJ1-2; the D is unclear. Trimming left V 8 bases short and J 4 bases short, with 11 bases between. This CDR3 spans 12 amino acids. Germline CDR1 is SNHLY and CDR2 is FYNNEI. DNA for the CDR3: TGTGCCAGCGGGCACCTCTCCTATGGCTACACCTTC. Its protein is CASGHLSYGYTF.

This sequence joins TRBV9 and TRBJ1-2; D uncertain. The CDR3 has 14 residues. Germline CDR1 reads SGDLS; CDR2 reads YYNGEE. The germline V and J ends were trimmed by 0 bases and 0 bases, with 6 bases remaining between them. Written as DNA, the CDR3 is TGTGCCAGCAGCGTAGACGGCGCTAACTATGGCTACACCTTC. Translating it yields CASSVDGANYGYTF.

On this clone: Other DNA sequences within the sample encode an identical CDR3. The chain uses TRBV10-3 and TRBJ2-1; tentative D call: TRBD2 (5 bases). V lost 3 bases, J lost 8 bases, and 8 bases lay in between. The CDR3 contains 12 residues. CDR1 is ENHRY and CDR2 is SYGVKD in the germline V gene. CDR3 sequence: CAISDLEDEQFF. In DNA, the CDR3 is TGTGCCATCAGTGATCTGGAGGATGAGCAGTTCTTC.

The chain carries TRBV28 and TRBJ1-6; D perhaps matches TRBD1 (6 bases). Per the germline V gene, CDR1 is MDHEN and CDR2 is SYDVKM. There are 18 residues in the CDR3. Trimming stripped 2 bases from V and 4 bases from J, with 18 bases between. The CDR3 loop is CASSLRGIQDSYNSPLHF. CDR3 nucleotides: TGTGCCAGCAGTTTAAGGGGGATTCAGGACTCATATAATTCACCCCTCCACTTT. Complete variable domain (other parts from reference TRBV28 and TRBJ1-6): DVKVTQSSRYLVKRTGEKVFLECVQDMDHENMFWYRQDPGLGLRLIYFSYDVKMKEKGDIPEGYSVSREKKERFSLILESASTNQTSMYLCASSLRGIQDSYNSPLHFGNGTRLTVT.

Comments on this clone: The junction differs from germline at one of its ends, possibly a read error. The gene calls are TRBV7-7 and TRBJ1-5, with D maybe TRBD1 (6 bases). The CDR3 length is 13 residues. Germline lookup yields CDR1 SSHAT and CDR2 FNYEAQ (reference sequence). CDR3 protein: CASSLGGDQPQHF. In DNA form, the CDR3 reads TGTGCTAGCAGCTTAGGGGGGGATCAGCCCCAGCATTTT.

In DNA, the CDR3 is TGTGCCAGCAGTCGTGGACTAGCGGGGCTTGAGGAGCTGTTTTTT. This codes for CASSRGLAGLEELFF. The rearrangement joins TRBV7-9 to TRBJ2-2, with 12 positions matching TRBD2. The CDR3 totals 15 residues. Germline CDR1 is SEHNR and CDR2 is FQNEAQ (reference sequence). V lost 6 bases to trimming and J lost 10 bases; unmatched junction nucleotides: 9. Filled out from reference TRBV7-9 and TRBJ2-2, the complete variable domain reads DTGVSQNPRHKITKRGQNVTFRCDPISEHNRLYWYRQTLGQGPEFLTYFQNEAQLEKSRLLSDRFSAERPKGSFSTLEIQRTEQGDSAMYLCASSRGLAGLEELFFGEGSRLTVL.

V is TRBV4-1 and J is TRBJ2-4; 9 nucleotides agree with TRBD1. Germline V gene lookup returns CDR1 MGHRA and CDR2 YSYEKL. V lost 4 bases, J lost 9 bases, and 16 bases stayed unmatched. CDR3 length equals 17 residues. CDR3 residues: CASSPIITGGAGGIQYF. DNA of the CDR3: TGCGCCAGCAGCCCAATCATCACAGGGGGCGCCGGGGGCATTCAGTACTTC.

The V and J genes are TRBV28 and TRBJ2-7; D might be TRBD1 (5 bases). The CDR3 covers 14 residues. The germline CDR1 and CDR2 sequences are MDHEN and SYDVKM. Trimming took off 8 bases at V and 4 bases at J, with 18 bases between the two ends. The CDR3 sequence: CASSLKGIRYEQYF. Written as DNA, the CDR3 is TGTGCCAGCTCCCTGAAGGGGATTCGTTACGAGCAGTACTTC. The full variable domain, with the rest looked up from reference TRBV28 and TRBJ2-7, is DVKVTQSSRYLVKRTGEKVFLECVQDMDHENMFWYRQDPGLGLRLIYFSYDVKMKEKGDIPEGYSVSREKKERFSLILESASTNQTSMYLCASSLKGIRYEQYFGPGTRLTVT.

The chain employs TRBV9 and TRBJ2-2; the match to TRBD1 covers 7 bases. The CDR3 extends over 15 amino acids. Germline V gene lookup returns CDR1 SGDLS and CDR2 YYNGEE. Trimming at V came to 2 bases and at J to 5 bases, leaving 6 bases not matched to a gene. Here the CDR3 DNA reads TGTGCCAGCAGCGTCACAGGGGCTACTACCGGGGAGCTGTTTTTT. As protein: CASSVTGATTGELFF.

This clone was seen more than once but under ten times. CDR3 region: CSSGLAGANEQFF. The CDR3 DNA follows: TGCAGCTCCGGACTAGCGGGGGCGAATGAGCAGTTCTTC. The chain uses TRBV29-1 and TRBJ2-1; TRBD2 matches at 13 bases. Trimming cost V 8 bases and J 7 bases; bases outside gene matches: 5. This CDR3 has 13 residues. The germline gives CDR1 SQVTM, CDR2 ANQGSEA.